This T cell receptor beta chain was obtained from a study of cytomegalovirus exposure and HLA in healthy donors. Study-level points and caveats: For TCR beta chains, V- and J-gene trimming was later linked to a missense DCLRE1C variant. Relative to the roughly 700-donor mean, N-insertions were reportedly fewer in an Asian-associated ancestry cluster in a later analysis.

PCR employed 60 Vbeta and 13 Jbeta primers. The data were produced by immunoSEQ multiplex PCR, yet TCRdb's version contains in-frame clones alone and is incomplete. The table records approximately 22,000 clones, over 65% of them present only once. Per the germline V gene, CDR1 is SGHTA and CDR2 is FQGNSA. The CDR3 consists of 15 residues. J lost 1 base, V lost 2 bases, and 3 bases had no gene match. This clone occurred once. The antigen remains unidentified. The chain is built from TRBV7-2 and TRBJ2-5, with TRBD2 matching 8 bases. The clonotype comes from a man in his sixties in good health and CMV-seronegative. Sample: PBMCs. CDR3 bases: TGTGCCAGCAGCTTATCAAGCGGGAGCCAAGAGACCCAGTACTTC. It specifies CASSLSSGSQETQYF.